The present TCR beta chain was sequenced within a study of T cells in Graves' hyperthyroidism and ophthalmopathy. TCR beta CDR3 sequences were amplified from RNA transcripts. The TCR CDR3 first-round RT-PCR relied on the HTBI primer set. Using its own MiXCR run on the multiplex PCR reads, TCRdb lists one record per CDR3 protein. The table shows about 640,000 distinct CDR3 sequences, with roughly 20% occurring only once. The CDR3 spans 16 residues. Germline loops: CDR1 MNHEY, CDR2 SMNVEV (reference sequence). Trimming cost V 6 bases and J 2 bases, with 18 bases left between them. V gene TRBV27 combines with J gene TRBJ2-3, with D possibly called TRBD1 or TRBD2 (6 bases each). The sample comprised blood. The origin of this receptor is a man aged 25-40 years with Graves' ophthalmopathy. The CDR3, as DNA: TGTGCCAGCAGGGTAGGGGGGCCCCCCATCACAGATACGCAGTATTTT. Residues: CASRVGGPPITDTQYF.